This T cell receptor (beta chain) was sequenced during a study of blood T cells in healthy people across ages. Study findings and constraints: More naive CD4+ cells and higher diversity marked long-lived donors relative to aged donors. Researchers said unsorted PBMCs prevented a conclusive naive versus antigen-experienced comparison.

The use of a sample-barcoded 5' primer and a J-beta primer mix characterized a second PCR of about 7 to 12 cycles. TCRdb itself ran the 5' RACE reads through MiXCR, one entry per CDR3 protein. This sample yields over 1.5 million distinct CDR3 sequences, of which about 50% are seen a single time; roughly 2% belongs to the top ten. Per the germline V gene, CDR1 is PRHDT and CDR2 is FYEKMQ (reference sequence). This CDR3 is built from 21 residues. With V trimmed by 4 bases and J by 2 bases, 17 bases remained unmatched. As for this clonotype: The antigen remains undetermined.

The source of this sequence is a woman between 40 and 55 years old in good health. The sequenced sample was blood. The chain links TRBV13 to TRBJ2-3, with 14 bases matching TRBD2. The CDR3 loop is CASSSHIGLAGGSTDTDTQYF. CDR3 sequence (DNA): TGTGCCAGCAGCTCCCACATCGGACTAGCGGGGGGCTCTACCGACACAGATACGCAGTATTTT.